This T cell receptor beta chain was documented in a study of T cells in Graves' hyperthyroidism and ophthalmopathy. About the research overall: The blood sample was taken at first diagnosis, before treatment began. Study results and caveats: Stable hyperthyroidism was told apart from ophthalmopathy by a model built on 13 V-J features. Appearing also in blood were most of the thyroid clonotypes expanded above 0.001.

Germline loops: CDR1 SGHNT, CDR2 YYREEE (reference sequence). This CDR3 contains 15 residues. V was cut by 4 bases and J by 0 bases, with 12 bases left in between. In its sample, this clonotype was seen many times. Antigen: not known. From RNA transcripts, TCR beta CDR3 regions were amplified. When the TCR CDR3 underwent first-round RT-PCR, the HTBI primer set was used. TCRdb recomputed calls from the multiplex PCR reads with MiXCR, one row per CDR3 protein. This sample has fewer than 400,000 distinct CDR3 sequences, with roughly 13% found just once. Every diagnosis used clinical symptoms, serum thyroxine and TRAb, thyroid ultrasound and orbital computed tomography.

The source of this sequence is a man between 45 and 60 years old with Graves' ophthalmopathy. The material sequenced was blood. The chain carries TRBV5-4 and TRBJ2-3; perhaps TRBD1 as D (6 bases). CDR3 sequence (DNA): TGTGCCAGCAGCCGTGGGGGCACTAGCACAGATACGCAGTATTTT. The encoded protein is CASSRGGTSTDTQYF.